Sequencing of this T cell receptor beta chain was carried out in a study of blood T cell repertoires in COVID-19. This table comes from immunoSEQ multiplex PCR, and its TCRdb copy is limited to in-frame clones, with some not included. The profile shows some 300,000 clones, 90% to 95% of them singletons. The CDR3 spans 13 residues. Trimming stripped 5 bases from V and 5 bases from J, with 13 bases between. Germline lookup yields CDR1 SGHDT and CDR2 YYEEEE. This TCR was sampled from a woman in her thirties who had been exposed to COVID-19. This chain connects TRBV5-6 to TRBJ1-2, with unresolved D. The sample consisted of PBMCs or T cells enriched from blood (not recorded which). CDR3 sequence (DNA): TGTGCCAGCAGGCCGGCGGAGGCGTATGGCTACACCTTC. Protein: CASRPAEAYGYTF.